A single sample is the source of the 20 T cell receptor beta chains below, sequenced in a study of T cells after yellow fever vaccination. TCRdb analysed the 5' RACE reads with MiXCR anew, one entry per CDR3 protein. The table has under 600,000 distinct CDR3 sequences, 20% to 25% seen once. Material: PBMCs, obtained more than 20 days after the first yellow fever vaccination. The origin of the receptors is a man aged 18-30 years who received the YFV17D yellow fever vaccine.

V gene TRBV10-1 combines with J gene TRBJ1-2; possible D gene TRBD1, 5 bases. With 0 bases removed from V and 8 bases from J, the gap between germline ends came to 22 bases. The CDR3 contains 17 residues. Germline CDR1 reads WNHNN; CDR2 reads SYGVQD (reference sequence). Here the CDR3 DNA reads TGCGCCAGCAGTGAGTCTTTGGACACTAAAATTTCACGGGGCTACACCTTC. Translated: CASSESLDTKISRGYTF.

The chain couples TRBV9 to TRBJ1-4, with D tentatively TRBD1 (6 bases). CDR3 length equals 15 residues. Trimming took 4 bases from V and 5 from J, leaving 15 bases between them. Per germline, CDR1 SGDLS and CDR2 YYNGEE. The CDR3 DNA follows: TGTGCCAGCAGCCCCCGTAGGGGGGAGAATGAAAAACTGTTTTTT. It is translated as CASSPRRGENEKLFF. The full variable domain, completed using reference TRBV9 and TRBJ1-4, is DSGVTQTPKHLITATGQRVTLRCSPRSGDLSVYWYQQSLDQGLQFLIQYYNGEERAKGNILERFSAQQFPDLHSELNLSSLELGDSALYFCASSPRRGENEKLFFGSGTQLSVL.

Only a few counts were recorded for this clonotype. The V gene is TRBV20-1, the J gene TRBJ1-2; no reliable D call. V was pared by 3 bases and J by 13 bases, with 15 bases between. Per germline, CDR1 DFQATT and CDR2 SNEGSKA (reference sequence). The CDR3 consists of 11 residues. The CDR3 sequence is CSARPGVYGTF. The CDR3 coding sequence is TGCAGTGCTAGGCCGGGAGTTTATGGCACCTTC.

This clonotype was found a few times. The chain couples TRBV2 to TRBJ1-1; 7 nucleotides match TRBD1. This CDR3 region has 15 residues. Germline CDR1 reads SNHLY; CDR2 reads FYNNEI. V was clipped by 6 bases and J by 1 base; unmatched bases: 8. The DNA of the CDR3 is TGTGCCAGCAGCGGCGTCGGGACAGAGAACACTGAAGCTTTCTTT. Protein product: CASSGVGTENTEAFF.

This clonotype has ten or more counts. This chain links TRBV10-3 with TRBJ1-6; 7 bases agree with TRBD1. V gave up 0 bases and J gave up 11 bases; unmatched junction bases: 7. CDR3 size: 15 residues. Germline CDR1 is ENHRY and CDR2 is SYGVKD. In DNA form, the CDR3 reads TGTGCCATCAGTGAGTCGATACAGGGGAGCACACCCCTCCACTTT. Protein product: CAISESIQGSTPLHF.

This clonotype was seen a few times. The genes are TRBV12-5 and TRBJ2-5; D gene unclear. Germline CDR1 and CDR2: LGHNT and FRNRAP. V was shortened by 5 bases and J by 3 bases, with 10 bases between the two germline ends. The CDR3 sequence is 13 residues long. The CDR3 here is CASGVYEEETQYF. CDR3 nucleotide sequence: TGTGCTAGTGGTGTATATGAGGAAGAGACCCAGTACTTC.

The rearrangement joins TRBV4-2 to TRBJ2-7; D ambiguous. The CDR3 has 15 residues. Trimming left V 0 bases short and J 2 bases short, with 11 bases between. Germline V gives CDR1 LGHNA, CDR2 YNFKEQ. For the CDR3, the DNA is TGTGCCAGCAGCCAAGATTCCCGCCAAGCCTACGAGCAGTACTTC. Its protein is CASSQDSRQAYEQYF.

This clonotype was recorded a few times. J is TRBJ1-5 and V is TRBV10-3, with D perhaps matching TRBD1 (5 bases). Germline CDR1 ENHRY, CDR2 SYGVKD. This CDR3 has 14 amino acids. Trimming took off 11 bases at V and 5 bases at J, with 19 bases between the two ends. The CDR3 reads CALPQGRPDQPQHF. In DNA form, the CDR3 reads TGTGCCCTCCCCCAGGGTCGCCCCGATCAGCCCCAGCATTTT.

This chain links TRBV7-6 with TRBJ2-1; 12 nucleotides agree with TRBD2. Germline values: CDR1 SGHVS, CDR2 FNYEAQ. The CDR3 extends over 19 amino acids. The V segment lost 0 bases and the J segment 0 bases; nucleotides outside the gene matches: 6. Written as DNA, the CDR3 is TGTGCCAGCAGCTTAGCACTAGCGGGGGGCTTCAGCTCCTACAATGAGCAGTTCTTC. Its protein product is CASSLALAGGFSSYNEQFF.

This clonotype was detected only a few times. The chain uses TRBV6-1 and TRBJ2-3; 7 nucleotides match TRBD1. The CDR3 covers 16 residues. Trimming took 0 bases from V and 2 from J; bases not matched to a gene: 5. Looked up from germline, CDR1 is MNHNS and CDR2 is SASEGT. The CDR3 here is CASSEAFGTATDTQYF. The CDR3 nucleotides read TGTGCCAGCAGTGAAGCATTTGGGACAGCCACAGATACGCAGTATTTT.

The chain links TRBV28 to TRBJ1-1; no reliable D call. The CDR3 contains 13 residues. V was pared by 4 bases and J by 1 base, with 7 bases between. The germline V gene encodes CDR1 MDHEN and CDR2 SYDVKM. The CDR3 loop is CASSSPTNTEAFF. The CDR3 DNA is TGTGCCAGCAGTTCACCTACGAACACTGAAGCTTTCTTT. The full variable domain, in which reference TRBV28 and TRBJ1-1 provide the parts outside the CDR3, is DVKVTQSSRYLVKRTGEKVFLECVQDMDHENMFWYRQDPGLGLRLIYFSYDVKMKEKGDIPEGYSVSREKKERFSLILESASTNQTSMYLCASSSPTNTEAFFGQGTRLTVV.

The J gene is TRBJ1-1, the V gene TRBV28, with TRBD1 as a possible D gene (6 bases). The CDR3 has 12 residues. CDR1 is MDHEN and CDR2 is SYDVKM in the germline V gene. The V gene lost 10 bases and the J gene lost 0 bases, with 9 bases spanning the gap. The CDR3 DNA sequence: TGTGCCACTGGGGGCATGAACACTGAAGCTTTCTTT. Translation: CATGGMNTEAFF.

There are a few counts of this clonotype. This sequence joins TRBV7-2 and TRBJ1-2, with 8 bases that match TRBD1. The CDR3 spans 16 residues. Germline CDR1 reads SGHTA; CDR2 reads FQGNSA. V was clipped by 4 bases and J by 6 bases; unmatched bases: 13. The CDR3 coding sequence is TGTGCCAGCAGCTGGACAGGGCGCGCACAAACCAATGGCTACACCTTC. Amino acid sequence: CASSWTGRAQTNGYTF.

This clonotype has just a few counts. The chain is built from TRBV10-3 and TRBJ1-4, with TRBD1 identical over 7 bases. Germline V gene data show CDR1 as ENHRY and CDR2 as SYGVKD. This CDR3 is 16 amino acids long. V lost 0 bases, J lost 8 bases, and 9 bases stayed unmatched. This CDR3 is CAISESNRGIGEKLFF. DNA of the CDR3: TGTGCCATCAGTGAGTCGAACAGGGGAATCGGCGAAAAACTGTTTTTT.

The chain combines TRBV29-1 with TRBJ1-2; 8 bases are shared with TRBD1. With V trimmed by 3 bases and J by 6 bases, 12 bases remained unmatched. The CDR3 has 15 amino acids. Germline V gives CDR1 SQVTM, CDR2 ANQGSEA. This chain's CDR3 is CSVEPATGAPNGYTF. The CDR3 coding sequence is TGCAGCGTTGAGCCCGCGACAGGGGCCCCTAATGGCTACACCTTC.

The rearrangement links TRBV20-1 to TRBJ2-2; TRBD1 matches at 10 bases. The J segment lost 7 bases and the V segment lost 3 bases, leaving 8 bases of the junction unmatched. CDR3 length equals 15 residues. In germline, CDR1 is DFQATT, CDR2 SNEGSKA (reference sequence). DNA of the CDR3: TGCAGTGCTAGTGACAGGGGGCGCGGTATCGGGGAGCTGTTTTTT. Protein product: CSASDRGRGIGELFF.

This chain links TRBV5-1 with TRBJ2-6, with unresolved D. V gave up 0 bases and J gave up 0 bases, with 19 bases separating them. This CDR3 contains 20 residues. In germline, CDR1 is SGHRS, CDR2 YFSETQ. Written as DNA, the CDR3 is TGCGCCAGCAGCTTGGCAGGTGGTAGACGTCAAAGCTCTGGGGCCAACGTCCTGACTTTC. As protein: CASSLAGGRRQSSGANVLTF.

CDR3 amino acids: CASSPGRGRVNTEAFF. In DNA, the CDR3 is TGTGCCAGCAGCCCTGGGAGGGGGCGGGTGAACACTGAAGCTTTCTTT. The genes are TRBV11-3 and TRBJ1-1; 7 bases map to TRBD1. CDR3 length: 16 residues. Losses at the gene ends were 5 bases for V and 0 bases for J; bases not matched to a gene: 9. In germline, CDR1 is SGHNT, CDR2 YENEEA.

The chain uses TRBV5-1 and TRBJ1-6, with 9 nucleotides matching TRBD1. V shed 4 bases, J shed 10 bases, and the junction held 9 bases outside the gene matches. This CDR3 spans 15 amino acids. CDR1 is SGHRS, CDR2 YFSETQ, per germline. CDR3 coding DNA: TGCGCCAGCAGCGCCTGGGACAGGGAAACATCACCCCTCCACTTT. Translation gives CASSAWDRETSPLHF.

The CDR3 reads CASRSQALYGYTF. The CDR3 nucleotides read TGTGCCAGCAGGTCCCAGGCCTTGTATGGCTACACCTTC. The chain is built from TRBV6-1 and TRBJ1-2, with unresolved D. The CDR3 loop spans 13 amino acids. Per the germline V gene, CDR1 is MNHNS and CDR2 is SASEGT. V dropped 6 bases and J dropped 5 bases, with 13 bases sitting between them.